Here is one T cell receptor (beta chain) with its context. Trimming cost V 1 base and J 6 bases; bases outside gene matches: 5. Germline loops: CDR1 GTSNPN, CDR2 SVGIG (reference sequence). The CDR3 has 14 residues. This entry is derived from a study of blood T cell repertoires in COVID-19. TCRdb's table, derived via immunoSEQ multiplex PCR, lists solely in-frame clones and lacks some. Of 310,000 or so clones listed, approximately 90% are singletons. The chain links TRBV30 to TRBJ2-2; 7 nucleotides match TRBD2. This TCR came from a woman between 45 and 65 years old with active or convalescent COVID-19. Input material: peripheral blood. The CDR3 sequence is CAWSEGRASGELFF. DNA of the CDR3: TGTGCCTGGAGTGAGGGGAGGGCTTCCGGGGAGCTGTTTTTT.